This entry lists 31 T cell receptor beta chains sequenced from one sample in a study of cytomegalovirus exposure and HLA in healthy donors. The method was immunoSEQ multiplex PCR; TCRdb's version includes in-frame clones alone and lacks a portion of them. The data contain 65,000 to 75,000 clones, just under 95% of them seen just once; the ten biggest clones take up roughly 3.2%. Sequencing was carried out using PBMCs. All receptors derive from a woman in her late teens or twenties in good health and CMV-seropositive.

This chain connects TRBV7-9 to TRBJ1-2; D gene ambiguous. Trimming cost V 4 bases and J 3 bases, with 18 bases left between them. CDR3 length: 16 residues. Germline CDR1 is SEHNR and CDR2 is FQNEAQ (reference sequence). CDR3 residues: CASSSPDEGRHYGYTF. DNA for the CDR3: TGTGCCAGCAGCTCTCCTGATGAAGGGAGGCACTATGGCTACACCTTC.

CDR3 DNA: TGTGCCAGCAGCGTTACGAGAGCAGATACGCAGTATTTT. This codes for CASSVTRADTQYF. J is TRBJ2-3 and V is TRBV7-9, with D unclear. Germline V gene sequence: CDR1 SEHNR, CDR2 FQNEAQ (reference sequence). Trimming stripped 5 bases from V and 4 bases from J, with 10 bases between. This CDR3 is built from 13 residues.

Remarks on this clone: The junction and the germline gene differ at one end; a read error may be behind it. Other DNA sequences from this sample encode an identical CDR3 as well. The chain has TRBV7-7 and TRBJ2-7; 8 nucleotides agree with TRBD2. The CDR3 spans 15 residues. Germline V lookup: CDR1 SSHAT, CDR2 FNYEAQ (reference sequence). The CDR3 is CASSLMTSASYEQYF. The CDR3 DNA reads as TGTGCTAGCAGCTTAATGACTAGCGCTTCTTACGAGCAGTACTTC.

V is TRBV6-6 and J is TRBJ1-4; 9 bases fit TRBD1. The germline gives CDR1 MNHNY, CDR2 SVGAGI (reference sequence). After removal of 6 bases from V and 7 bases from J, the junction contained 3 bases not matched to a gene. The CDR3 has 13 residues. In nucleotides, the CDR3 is TGTGCCAGCAGGGGACAGGGAGGTGAAAAACTGTTTTTT. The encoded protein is CASRGQGGEKLFF.

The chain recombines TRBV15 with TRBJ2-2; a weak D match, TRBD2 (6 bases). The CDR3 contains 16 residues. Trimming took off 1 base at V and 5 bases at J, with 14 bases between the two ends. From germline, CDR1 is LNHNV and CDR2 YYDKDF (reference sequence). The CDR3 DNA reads TGTGCCACCAGCAGAGTAGCGGCAGCGTCGACCGGGGAGCTGTTTTTT. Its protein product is CATSRVAAASTGELFF.

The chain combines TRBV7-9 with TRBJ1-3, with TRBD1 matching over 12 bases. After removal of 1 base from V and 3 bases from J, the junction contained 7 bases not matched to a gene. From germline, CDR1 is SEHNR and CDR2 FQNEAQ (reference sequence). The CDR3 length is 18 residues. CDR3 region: CASSLVVGQGARGNTIYF. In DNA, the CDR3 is TGTGCCAGCAGCTTAGTTGTGGGACAGGGGGCACGTGGAAACACCATATATTTT.

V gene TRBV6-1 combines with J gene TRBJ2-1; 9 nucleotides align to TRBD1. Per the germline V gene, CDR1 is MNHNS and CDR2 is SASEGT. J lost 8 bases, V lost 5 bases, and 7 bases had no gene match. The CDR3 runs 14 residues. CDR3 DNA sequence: TGTGCCAGCAGTTTATCACAGGGGGCCGATGAGCAGTTCTTC. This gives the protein CASSLSQGADEQFF.

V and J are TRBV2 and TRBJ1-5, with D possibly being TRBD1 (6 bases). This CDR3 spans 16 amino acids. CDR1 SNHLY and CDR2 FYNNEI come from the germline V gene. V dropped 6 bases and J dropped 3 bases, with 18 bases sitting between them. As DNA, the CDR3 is TGTGCCAGCAGGGAACAGGGTCTTGGGTCCAATCAGCCCCAGCATTTT. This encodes CASREQGLGSNQPQHF.

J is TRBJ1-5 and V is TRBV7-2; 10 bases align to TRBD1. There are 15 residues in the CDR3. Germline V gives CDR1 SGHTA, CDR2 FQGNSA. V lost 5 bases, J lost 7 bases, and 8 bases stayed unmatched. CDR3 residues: CASSDRQGAGQPQHF. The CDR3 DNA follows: TGTGCCAGCAGCGACAGACAGGGGGCCGGGCAGCCCCAGCATTTT.

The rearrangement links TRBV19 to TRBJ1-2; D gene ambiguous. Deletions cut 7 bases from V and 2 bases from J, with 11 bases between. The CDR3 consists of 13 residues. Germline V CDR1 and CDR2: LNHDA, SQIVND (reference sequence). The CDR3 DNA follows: TGTGCCAGTAAGGCGGGAGGAAACTATGGCTACACCTTC. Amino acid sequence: CASKAGGNYGYTF.

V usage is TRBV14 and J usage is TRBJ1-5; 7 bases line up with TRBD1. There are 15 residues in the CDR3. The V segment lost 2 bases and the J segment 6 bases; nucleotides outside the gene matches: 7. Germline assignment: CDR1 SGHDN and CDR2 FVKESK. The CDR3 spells CASSQPQGTRQPQHF. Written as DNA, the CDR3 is TGTGCCAGCAGCCAACCACAGGGGACGCGTCAGCCCCAGCATTTT.

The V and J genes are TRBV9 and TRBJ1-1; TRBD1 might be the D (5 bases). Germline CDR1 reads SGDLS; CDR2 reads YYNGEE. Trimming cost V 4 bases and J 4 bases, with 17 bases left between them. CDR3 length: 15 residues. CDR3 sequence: CASSQKPGWGTEAFF. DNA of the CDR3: TGTGCCAGCAGCCAAAAGCCAGGGTGGGGCACTGAAGCTTTCTTT.

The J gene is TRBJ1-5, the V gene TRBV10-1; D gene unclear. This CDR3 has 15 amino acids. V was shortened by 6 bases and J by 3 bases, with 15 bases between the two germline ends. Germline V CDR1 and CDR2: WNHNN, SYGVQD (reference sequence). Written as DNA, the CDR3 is TGCGCCAGCAGCGGCGGATCGGGTAACAATCAGCCCCAGCATTTT. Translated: CASSGGSGNNQPQHF.

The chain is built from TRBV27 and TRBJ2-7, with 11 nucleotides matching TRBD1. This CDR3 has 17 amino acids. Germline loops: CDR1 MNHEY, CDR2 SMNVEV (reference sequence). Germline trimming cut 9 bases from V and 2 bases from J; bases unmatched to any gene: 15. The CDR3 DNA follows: TGTGCCAGTAAAAAGGGGACAGGGGGATATCGAGCCTACGAGCAGTACTTC. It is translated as CASKKGTGGYRAYEQYF.

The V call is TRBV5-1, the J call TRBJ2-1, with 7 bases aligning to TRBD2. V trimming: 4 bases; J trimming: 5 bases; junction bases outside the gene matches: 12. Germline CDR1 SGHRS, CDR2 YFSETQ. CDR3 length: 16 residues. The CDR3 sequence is CASSPPSSGPNNEQFF. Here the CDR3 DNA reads TGCGCCAGCAGCCCCCCCTCTAGCGGACCTAACAATGAGCAGTTCTTC.

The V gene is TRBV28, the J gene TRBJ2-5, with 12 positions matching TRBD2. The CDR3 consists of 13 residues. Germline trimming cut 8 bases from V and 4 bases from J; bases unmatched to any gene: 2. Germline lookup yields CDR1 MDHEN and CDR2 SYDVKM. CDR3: CASGLAGSETQYF. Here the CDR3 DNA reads TGTGCCAGCGGACTAGCGGGATCAGAGACCCAGTACTTC.

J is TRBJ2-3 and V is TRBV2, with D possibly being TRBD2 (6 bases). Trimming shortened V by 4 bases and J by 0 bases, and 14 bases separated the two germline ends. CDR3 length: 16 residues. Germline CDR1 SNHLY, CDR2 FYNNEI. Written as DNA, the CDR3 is TGTGCCAGCAGTGGGGAGGTGCGGGCGAGCACAGATACGCAGTATTTT. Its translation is CASSGEVRASTDTQYF.

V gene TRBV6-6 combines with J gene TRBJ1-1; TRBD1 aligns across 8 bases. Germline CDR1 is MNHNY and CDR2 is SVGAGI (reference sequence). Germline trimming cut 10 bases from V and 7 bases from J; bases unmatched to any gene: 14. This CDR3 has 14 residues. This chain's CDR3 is CATGGVGQGSEAFF. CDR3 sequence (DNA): TGTGCCACAGGGGGGGTCGGACAGGGCAGTGAAGCTTTCTTT.

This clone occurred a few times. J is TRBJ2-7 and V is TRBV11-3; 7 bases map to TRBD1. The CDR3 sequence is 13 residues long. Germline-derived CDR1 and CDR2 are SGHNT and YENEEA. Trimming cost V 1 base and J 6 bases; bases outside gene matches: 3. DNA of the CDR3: TGTGCCAGCAGCTTAGTTCCAGGGGGCGAGCAGTACTTC. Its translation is CASSLVPGGEQYF.

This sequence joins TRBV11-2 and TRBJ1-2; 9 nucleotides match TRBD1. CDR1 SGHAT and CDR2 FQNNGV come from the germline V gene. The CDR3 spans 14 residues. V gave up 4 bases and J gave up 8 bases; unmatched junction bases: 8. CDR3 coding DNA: TGTGCCAGCAGCTCGGGACAGGGAGTGGGAGGCTACACCTTC. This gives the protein CASSSGQGVGGYTF.

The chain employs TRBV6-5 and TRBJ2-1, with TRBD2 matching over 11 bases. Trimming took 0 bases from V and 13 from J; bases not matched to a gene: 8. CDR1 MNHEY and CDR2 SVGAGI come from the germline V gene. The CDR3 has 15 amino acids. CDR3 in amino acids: CASSYSRLAGGRQFF. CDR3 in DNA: TGTGCCAGCAGTTACTCCAGGCTAGCGGGGGGAAGACAGTTCTTC.

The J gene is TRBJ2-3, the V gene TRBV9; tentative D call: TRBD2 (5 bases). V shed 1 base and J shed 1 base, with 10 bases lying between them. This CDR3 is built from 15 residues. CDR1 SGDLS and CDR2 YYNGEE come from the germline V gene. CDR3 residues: CASSVTGYGTDTQYF. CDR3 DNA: TGTGCCAGCAGCGTAACGGGGTATGGCACAGATACGCAGTATTTT.

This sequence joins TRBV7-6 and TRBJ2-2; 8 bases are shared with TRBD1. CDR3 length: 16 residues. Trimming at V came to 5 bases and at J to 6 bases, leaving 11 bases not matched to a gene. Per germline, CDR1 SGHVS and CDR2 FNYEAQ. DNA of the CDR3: TGTGCCAGCAGCCAGGTCCGGACAGGGCTTCCCGGGGAGCTGTTTTTT. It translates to CASSQVRTGLPGELFF.

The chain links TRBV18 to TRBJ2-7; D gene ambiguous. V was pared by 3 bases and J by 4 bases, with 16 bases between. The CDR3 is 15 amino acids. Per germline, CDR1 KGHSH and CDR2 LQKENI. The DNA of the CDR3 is TGTGCCAGCTCACCTTTCGCTGATAGAGCATACGAGCAGTACTTC. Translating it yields CASSPFADRAYEQYF.

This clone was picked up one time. CDR3 nucleotides: TGTGCCACCAGCAGAACAAACCGACAGTTAACTGGAGAGACCCAGTACTTC. Amino acids: CATSRTNRQLTGETQYF. V gene TRBV15 combines with J gene TRBJ2-5, with D perhaps TRBD1 (5 bases). V dropped 2 bases and J dropped 4 bases, with 20 bases sitting between them. Germline values: CDR1 LNHNV, CDR2 YYDKDF (reference sequence). CDR3 length: 17 amino acids.

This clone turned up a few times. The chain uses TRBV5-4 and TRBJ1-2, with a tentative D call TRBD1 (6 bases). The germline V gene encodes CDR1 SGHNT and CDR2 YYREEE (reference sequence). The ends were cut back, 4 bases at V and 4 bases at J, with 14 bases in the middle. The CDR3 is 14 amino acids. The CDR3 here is CASSPVGQIYGYTF. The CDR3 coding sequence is TGTGCCAGCAGCCCCGTTGGACAGATCTATGGCTACACCTTC.

CDR3: CASRREGSGNTIYF. The CDR3 coding sequence is TGTGCCAGCAGGCGAGAGGGTTCTGGAAACACCATATATTTT. The rearrangement joins TRBV7-9 to TRBJ1-3; no definite D call. V dropped 6 bases and J dropped 1 base, with 10 bases sitting between them. This CDR3 region has 14 residues. Germline V gene sequence: CDR1 SEHNR, CDR2 FQNEAQ (reference sequence).

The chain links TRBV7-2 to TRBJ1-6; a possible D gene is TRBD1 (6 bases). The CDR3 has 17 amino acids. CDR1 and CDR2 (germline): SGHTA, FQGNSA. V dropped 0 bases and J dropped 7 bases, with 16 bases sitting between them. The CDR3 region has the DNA TGTGCCAGCAGCTTAGCGCGTGGGGGGGCGGGGAATTCACCCCTCCACTTT. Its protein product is CASSLARGGAGNSPLHF.

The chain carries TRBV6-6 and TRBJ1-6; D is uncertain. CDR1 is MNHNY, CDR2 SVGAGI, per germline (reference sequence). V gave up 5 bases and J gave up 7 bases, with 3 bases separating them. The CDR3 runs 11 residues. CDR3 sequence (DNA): TGTGCCAGCAGTCTAAATTCACCCCTCCACTTT. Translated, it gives CASSLNSPLHF.

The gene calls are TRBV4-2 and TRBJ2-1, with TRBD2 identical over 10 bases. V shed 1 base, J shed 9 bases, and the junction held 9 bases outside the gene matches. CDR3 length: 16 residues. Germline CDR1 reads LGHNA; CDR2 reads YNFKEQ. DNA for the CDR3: TGTGCCAGCAGCCAAGTGCTAGCGGGAGAAATCGGTGAGCAGTTCTTC. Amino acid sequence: CASSQVLAGEIGEQFF.

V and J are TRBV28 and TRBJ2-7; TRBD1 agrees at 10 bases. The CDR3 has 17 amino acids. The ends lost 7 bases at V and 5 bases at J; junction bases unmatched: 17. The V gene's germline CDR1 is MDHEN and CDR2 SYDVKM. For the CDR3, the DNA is TGTGCCAGCACTCCCCTCCAGCAGGGGACAGGGGCCCACGAGCAGTACTTC. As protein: CASTPLQQGTGAHEQYF.